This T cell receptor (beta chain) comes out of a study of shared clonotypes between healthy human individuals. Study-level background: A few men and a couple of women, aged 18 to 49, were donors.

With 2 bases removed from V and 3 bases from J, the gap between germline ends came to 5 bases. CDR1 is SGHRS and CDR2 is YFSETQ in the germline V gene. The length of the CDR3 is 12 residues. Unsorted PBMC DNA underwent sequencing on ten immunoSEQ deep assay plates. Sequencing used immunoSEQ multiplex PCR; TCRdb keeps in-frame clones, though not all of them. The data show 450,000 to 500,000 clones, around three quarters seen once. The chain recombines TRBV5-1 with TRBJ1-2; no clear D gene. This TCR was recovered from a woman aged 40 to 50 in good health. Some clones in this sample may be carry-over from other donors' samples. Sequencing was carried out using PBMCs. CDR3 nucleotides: TGCGCCAGCAGCTTTGCAGACTATGGCTACACCTTC. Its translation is CASSFADYGYTF.